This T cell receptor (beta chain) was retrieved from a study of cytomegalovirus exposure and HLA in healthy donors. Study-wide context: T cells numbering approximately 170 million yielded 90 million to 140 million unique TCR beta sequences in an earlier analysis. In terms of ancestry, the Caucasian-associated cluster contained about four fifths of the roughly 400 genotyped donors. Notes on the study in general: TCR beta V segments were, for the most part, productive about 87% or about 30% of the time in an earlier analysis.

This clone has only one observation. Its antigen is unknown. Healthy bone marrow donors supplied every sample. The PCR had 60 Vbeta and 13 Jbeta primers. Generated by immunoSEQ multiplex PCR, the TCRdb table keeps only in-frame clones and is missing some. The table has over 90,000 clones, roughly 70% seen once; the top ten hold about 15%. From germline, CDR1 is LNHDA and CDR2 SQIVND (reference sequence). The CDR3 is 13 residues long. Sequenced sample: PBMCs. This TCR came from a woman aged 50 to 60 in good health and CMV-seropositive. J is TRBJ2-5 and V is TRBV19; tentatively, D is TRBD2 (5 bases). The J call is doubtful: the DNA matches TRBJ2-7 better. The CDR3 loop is CASSPAGIYEQYF. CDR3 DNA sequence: TGTGCCAGTAGTCCTGCGGGCATCTACGAGCAGTACTTC.